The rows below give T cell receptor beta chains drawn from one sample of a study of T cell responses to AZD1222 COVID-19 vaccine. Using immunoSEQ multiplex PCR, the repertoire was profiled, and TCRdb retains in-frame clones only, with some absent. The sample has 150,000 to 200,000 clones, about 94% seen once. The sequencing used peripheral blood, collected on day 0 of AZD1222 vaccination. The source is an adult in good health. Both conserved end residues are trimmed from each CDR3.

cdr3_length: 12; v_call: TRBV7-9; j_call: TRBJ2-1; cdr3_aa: ASGERGGYNEQF
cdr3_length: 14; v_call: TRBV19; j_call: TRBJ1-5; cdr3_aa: ASSTTGASLLQPQH
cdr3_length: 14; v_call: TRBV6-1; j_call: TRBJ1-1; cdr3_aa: ASSDFPGQGNTEAF
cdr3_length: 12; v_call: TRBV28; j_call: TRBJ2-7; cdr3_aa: ASNNRGGTVEQY
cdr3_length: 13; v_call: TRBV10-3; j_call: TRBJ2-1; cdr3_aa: AISGEGGVYNEQF
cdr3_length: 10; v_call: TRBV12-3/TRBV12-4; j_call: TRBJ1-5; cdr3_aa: ASSFGGQPQH
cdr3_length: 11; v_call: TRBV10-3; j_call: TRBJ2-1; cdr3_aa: AIREDRSDEQF
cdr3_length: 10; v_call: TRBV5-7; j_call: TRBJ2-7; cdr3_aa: ASSPLGDEQY
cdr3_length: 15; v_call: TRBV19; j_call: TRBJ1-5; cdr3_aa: ASSPRTGGIGNQPQH
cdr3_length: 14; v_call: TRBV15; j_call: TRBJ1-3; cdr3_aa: ATSRASRNSGNTIY
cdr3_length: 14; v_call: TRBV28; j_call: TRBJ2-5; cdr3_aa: ASSWGSGGHQETQY
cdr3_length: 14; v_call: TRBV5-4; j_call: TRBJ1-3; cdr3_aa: ASSSSTFLAGNTIY
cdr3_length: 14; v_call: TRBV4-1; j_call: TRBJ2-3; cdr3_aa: ASSQGNRAYTDTQY
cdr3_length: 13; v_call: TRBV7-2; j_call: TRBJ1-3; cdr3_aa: ASSKGGIGGNTIY
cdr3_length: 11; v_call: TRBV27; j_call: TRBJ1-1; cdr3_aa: ASRREGRTEAF
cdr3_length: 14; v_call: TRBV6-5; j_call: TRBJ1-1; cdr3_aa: ASSYGNRGANTEAF
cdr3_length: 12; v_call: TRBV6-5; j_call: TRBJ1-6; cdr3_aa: ATDPSSYNSPLH
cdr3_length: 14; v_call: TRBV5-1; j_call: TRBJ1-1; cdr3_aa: ASSLELGARDTEAF
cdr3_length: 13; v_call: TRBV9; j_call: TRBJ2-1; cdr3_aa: ASSVGAGSYNEQF
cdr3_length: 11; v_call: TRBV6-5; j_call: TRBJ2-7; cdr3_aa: ASSYSHEYEQY